This T cell receptor beta chain was recovered during a study of a mutant IDH1 vaccine in newly diagnosed glioma. For the study at large: Before enrollment, the patients had been treated with radiotherapy alone, temozolomide alone, or both together. Most of them had received both. Visit timing is recorded as week 35 for V12 and week 47 for V13.

Remarks on this clone: Its cognate antigen is unknown.

The CDR3 has 14 amino acids. V was shortened by 4 bases and J by 3 bases, with 14 bases between the two germline ends. Germline CDR1 is SGHKS and CDR2 is YYEKEE (reference sequence). Time point here: week 47, end of study. In every dose of vaccine, 300 ug of mutant IDH1 20-mer peptide was given alongside topical imiquimod. Patients had eight vaccinations, in weeks 1, 3, 5, 7, 11, 15, 19 and 23. TCRdb keeps only in-frame clones here, not all; method: immunoSEQ multiplex PCR. This table has more than 10,000 clones, around 77% appearing once. This material consisted of PBMCs, taken from a glioma patient whose treatment included an IDH1 peptide vaccine. This rearrangement joins TRBV5-5 to TRBJ2-7; tentatively, D is TRBD1 or TRBD2 (7 bases each). The TCR was taken from a woman in her thirties or forties with glioma. Here the CDR3 DNA reads TGTGCCAGCAGCAGACAGGGACTATTCTACGAGCAGTACTTC. Encoded protein: CASSRQGLFYEQYF.